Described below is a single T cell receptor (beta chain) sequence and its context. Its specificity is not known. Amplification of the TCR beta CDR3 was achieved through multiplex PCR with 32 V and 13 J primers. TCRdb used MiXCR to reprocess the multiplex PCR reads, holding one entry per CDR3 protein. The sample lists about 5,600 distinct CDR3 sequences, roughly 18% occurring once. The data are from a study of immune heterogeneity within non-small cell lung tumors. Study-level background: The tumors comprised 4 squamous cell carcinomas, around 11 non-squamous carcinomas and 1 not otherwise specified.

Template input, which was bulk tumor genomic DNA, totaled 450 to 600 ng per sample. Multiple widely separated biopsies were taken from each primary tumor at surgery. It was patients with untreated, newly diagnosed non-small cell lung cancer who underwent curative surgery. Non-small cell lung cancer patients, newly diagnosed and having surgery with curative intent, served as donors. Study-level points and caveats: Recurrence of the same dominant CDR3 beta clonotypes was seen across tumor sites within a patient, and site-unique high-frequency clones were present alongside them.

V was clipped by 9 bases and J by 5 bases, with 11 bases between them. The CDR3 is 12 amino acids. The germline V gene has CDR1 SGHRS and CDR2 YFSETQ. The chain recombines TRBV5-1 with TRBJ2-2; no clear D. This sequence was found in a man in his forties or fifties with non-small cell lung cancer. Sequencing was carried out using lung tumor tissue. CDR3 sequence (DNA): TGCGCCATAAGATTTAGAACCGGGGAGCTGTTTTTT. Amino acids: CAIRFRTGELFF.